The rows below give T cell receptor beta chains drawn from one sample of a study of shared clonotypes between healthy human individuals. TCRdb's table, derived via immunoSEQ multiplex PCR, lists solely in-frame clones and lacks some. Seen here are more than 1 million clones, approximately 80% observed once, and the top ten hold around 0.47%. Sequenced input: memory CD4+ T cells from PBMCs. These receptors all stem from a man younger than 35 in good health. Some clones in this sample may be carry-over from other donors' samples. Both conserved end residues are part of each CDR3. A D gene is named only where the DNA matches it firmly. Clone size is shown for a subset of rows, as once, few, many or a class of expanded clone.

clone_size,j_call,v_call,d_call,cdr3_aa,cdr3_nt
NA,TRBJ2-7,TRBV7-2,TRBD1,CASSGTGAYEQYF,TGTGCCAGCAGCGGGACAGGGGCCTACGAGCAGTACTTC
NA,TRBJ1-2,TRBV9,TRBD1,CASSVGQGDYGYTF,TGTGCCAGCAGCGTAGGTCAGGGGGACTATGGCTACACCTTC
NA,TRBJ2-3,TRBV30,NA,CAWGLSETQYF,TGTGCCTGGGGTCTCTCCGAGACGCAGTATTTT
NA,TRBJ2-7,TRBV12-5,TRBD2,CASGLSGLAGDKQYF,TGTGCTAGTGGTTTGTCCGGACTAGCGGGAGATAAGCAGTACTTC
NA,TRBJ2-3,TRBV15,NA,CATSSYYSTSTDTQYF,TGTGCCACCAGCAGCTATTACAGCACTAGCACAGATACGCAGTATTTT
NA,TRBJ1-2,TRBV5-6,TRBD1,CASSSTRTGLLYGYTF,TGTGCCAGCAGCTCTACGAGGACAGGGCTTTTGTATGGCTACACCTTC
few,TRBJ2-2,TRBV7-3,TRBD2,CASSLRRPSGRAGTGELFF,TGTGCCAGCAGCTTACGACGGCCTAGCGGGAGGGCCGGCACCGGGGAGCTGTTTTTT
NA,TRBJ1-5,TRBV27,NA,CASSSRALHQPQHF,TGTGCCAGCAGTTCGAGGGCCCTCCATCAGCCCCAGCATTTT
NA,TRBJ2-7,TRBV6-5,TRBD1,CASRSRQGGEQYF,TGTGCCAGCAGGTCAAGACAGGGGGGCGAGCAGTACTTC
NA,TRBJ2-2,TRBV19,NA,CASSIQAGNTGELFF,TGTGCCAGTAGTATCCAGGCGGGGAACACCGGGGAGCTGTTTTTT
NA,TRBJ1-5,TRBV7-8,TRBD1,CASSLYPTGVVWDQPQHF,TGTGCCAGCAGCTTATATCCAACAGGGGTGGTGTGGGATCAGCCCCAGCATTTT
few,TRBJ2-3,TRBV7-8,TRBD2,CASSLVLAGDTQYF,TGTGCCAGCAGCTTAGTACTAGCGGGGGATACGCAGTATTTT
few,TRBJ2-1,TRBV13,NA,CASSFRSGRQFF,TGTGCCAGCAGCTTTAGATCCGGCCGGCAGTTCTTC
NA,TRBJ2-2,TRBV7-9,TRBD1,CARGGTGSNTGELFF,TGTGCCAGAGGGGGGACAGGCTCGAACACCGGGGAGCTGTTTTTT
NA,TRBJ2-3,TRBV11-1,NA,CASSYSVYTDTQYF,TGTGCCAGCAGCTACTCTGTGTACACAGATACGCAGTATTTT
NA,TRBJ2-5,TRBV11-2,NA,CASSFGTKETQYF,TGTGCCAGCAGCTTCGGTACGAAAGAGACCCAGTACTTC